This T cell receptor (beta chain) came from a study of T-cell memory formation after mild COVID-19. Sample barcodes and UMIs were carried by the TCR alpha and TCR beta cDNA libraries that 5'RACE generated with constant-segment primers. TCRdb itself ran the 5' RACE reads through MiXCR, one entry per CDR3 protein. Found here are approximately 240,000 distinct CDR3 sequences, 16% of them singletons; the top ten hold 3.5%. The ends lost 4 bases at V and 9 bases at J; junction bases unmatched: 6. Germline loops: CDR1 SGHTA, CDR2 FQGNSA. The CDR3 has 14 residues. This clonotype was detected only a few times.

The chain recombines TRBV7-2 with TRBJ1-6; TRBD1 matches 7 bases. The sequencing input was PBMCs or a T cell subset sorted from them (not recorded which). The sequence was collected from a young man who had mild COVID-19 (a few samples of this study predate the infection). Cell type and time point are not known. The CDR3 loop reads CASSSGTAGSPLHF. The CDR3 nucleotides are TGTGCCAGCAGCTCCGGGACAGCAGGTTCACCCCTCCACTTT.